This T cell receptor beta chain was observed in a study of T cell clusters in autoimmune cytopenias (dated by TCRdb to about 2019). The study in broad terms: Among healthy donor controls, the mean age was 56 years, the median age was roughly 60 years, and 22 of 43 were female. Alongside healthy, CLL and autoimmune hepatitis controls, autoimmune cytopenia patients had their peripheral blood TRB and IGH repertoires sequenced at active disease and again during treatment follow-up. The goal of the study was to find out whether patients with autoimmune cytopenia have a disease-specific immune repertoire signature that could be used as a blood-based biomarker. For primary cytopenia, about 23 age-matched healthy donors were used as controls, and for secondary cytopenia, 14 to 15 age-matched CLL patients were used as controls. Autoimmune hepatitis repertoires were compared with those of under 25 age- and sex-matched healthy donors. A median TRB sequencing depth of roughly 56,000 reads per sample was reached, and a median of roughly 2,300 distinct TRB clonotypes per sample was obtained.

For each sample, TRB amplification used 250 to 300 ng of peripheral blood genomic DNA, equal to roughly 38,000 genome equivalents. Note on this clonotype: Its cognate antigen has yet to be identified.

To amplify TRB rearrangements, a touch-down multiplex PCR protocol was run with the TRB-A and TRB-B primer pools combined in a single tube. Illumina adapters and sample indices were added to the amplicons through two consecutive PCR reactions performed with Phusion HS II polymerase. After gel purification with the NucleoSpin Gel and PCR Clean-up kit, the amplicons were quantified by Qubit and checked for quality on an Agilent 2100 Bioanalyzer. Libraries were sequenced on an Illumina MiSeq using 600-cycle, single-indexed, paired-end runs. Turning to the authors' computational methods: MiXCR version 2.1.12, together with the default MiXCR reference library, was used to align and assemble the TRB reads. Each unique CDR3 nucleotide sequence defined a clone, and only productive sequences with at least two reads were analysed. To assess repertoire diversity, an R script computed alpha-parameterized diversity profiles (alpha 0 to 5), which included the Shannon (alpha 1) and Simpson (alpha 2) indices. The tcR package was used to compute combinatorial TRB VJ usage, which was then compared between cohorts by principal component analysis with ade4. GLIPH clustering of TCRbeta CDR3s was carried out on cohort pairs matched by age and read depth, and cluster frequencies were compared by Wilcoxon test. Reads reprocessed by TCRdb are summarized as one entry per CDR3 protein sequence, and DNA is absent. TCRdb's processing, not the authors' own work, is the source of the V and J calls. The sample's own table lists about 6,100 distinct CDR3 sequences. 30% to 40% of the sample is held by the ten biggest clonotypes.

Points the paper makes about the study in general: TRB repertoire shifts, with less even repertoires in secondary cytopenia and CLL, mostly reflected lymphoma bias rather than autoimmunity. Almost three-fold more exclusive TRB clusters were observed in healthy donors than in active autoimmune hepatitis patients, consistent with an autoimmunity-wide signature. The T cell clusters were defined only in silico, and the functional role of the clusters was left to be validated experimentally. The cluster-lack signature was not observed for secondary cytopenia versus CLL, as the signature was apparently masked by the dominant lymphoma-associated repertoire. A lack of physiological T cell clusters in primary autoimmune cytopenia patients was suggested by GLIPH, as 51 clusters were found to be exclusive to healthy donors versus under 20 exclusive to patients.

The CDR3 sequence holds 16 residues, the cysteine and phenylalanine included. The DNA is not on file. In the germline V gene, CDR1 corresponds to SGHDN and CDR2 to FVKESK. The data also belong to a second study, concerning T cell repertoires in aging, cancer and after chemotherapy. The second study reports: Donors spanned six age groups from 30 or younger to 70 or older, with at least three individuals per group. TCR repertoires from healthy donor controls were recorded over periods of several months to years and showed clear clonal overlap between repeated samplings. The full dataset contained several million TCR reads. Compared with age-matched healthy donors, untreated patients with hematological or solid cancers had significantly lower TCR diversity and higher clonality in blood. Declining TCR diversity with age in healthy donors was mainly explained by loss of richness; in cancer patients, loss of evenness also contributed. In both cancer cohorts, the median generation probability rose over the chemotherapy interval, which suggests that the repertoire was reconstituted through rebound thymic output. The authors noted that the repertoire data do not allow conclusions about immunological memory after chemotherapy. Peripheral blood TCR beta repertoires from healthy donors and cancer patients were profiled to examine immunoaging and T cell reconstitution after chemotherapy. Alongside some 96 healthy donors serving as a reference group, the cohort included some 210 cancer patients, of whom 90 to 94 had hematological cancers and about 130 had solid cancers. MiXCR versions 2.12 and 3.0.5 were used to process the TRB sequences. Repertoire metrics included Shannon diversity, evenness, clonality (one minus evenness), and alpha-parameterized diversity profiles from alpha 0 to 5. The IGoR algorithm was used to calculate generation probabilities for clones in the paired samples taken before and after chemotherapy.

Recombination linked TRBV14 to TRBJ2-2. What was sequenced was peripheral blood. The sequence derives from a human donor in good health. The encoded CDR3 is CASSQVRTPNTGELFF.